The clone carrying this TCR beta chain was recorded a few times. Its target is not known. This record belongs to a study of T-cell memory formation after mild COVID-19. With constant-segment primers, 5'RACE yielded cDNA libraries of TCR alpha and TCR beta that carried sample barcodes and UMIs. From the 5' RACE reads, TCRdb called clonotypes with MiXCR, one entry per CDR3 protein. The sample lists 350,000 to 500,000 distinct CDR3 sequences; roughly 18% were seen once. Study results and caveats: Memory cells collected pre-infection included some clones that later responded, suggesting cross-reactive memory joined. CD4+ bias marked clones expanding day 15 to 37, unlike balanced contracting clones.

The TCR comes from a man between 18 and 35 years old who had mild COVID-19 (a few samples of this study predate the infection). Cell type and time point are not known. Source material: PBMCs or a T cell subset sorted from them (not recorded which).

The CDR3, as DNA: TGCGCCAGCAGCCAAGACCTCCGGGGATATGGCTACACCTTC. Translated, it gives CASSQDLRGYGYTF. The gene calls are TRBV4-3 and TRBJ1-2; D is undetermined. CDR3 length: 14 residues. V lost 0 bases and J lost 5, with 10 bases in between. Germline CDR1 is LGHNA and CDR2 is YSLEER.